Shown below are 21 T cell receptor beta chains from a single sample sequenced in a study of cytomegalovirus exposure and HLA in healthy donors. The data were produced by immunoSEQ multiplex PCR, yet TCRdb's version contains in-frame clones alone and is incomplete. This sample has 220,000 or so clones, with under 95% found just once. Input material: PBMCs. These receptor sequences come from a woman aged 18-29 years in good health and CMV-seronegative.

The count of this clone is one. The chain carries TRBV11-2 and TRBJ2-5; 11 nucleotides match TRBD2. Germline CDR1 SGHAT, CDR2 FQNNGV. The CDR3 spans 17 residues. V shed 5 bases and J 5 bases; nucleotides not matched to a gene: 13. The CDR3 sequence: CASSPSRLAGGGETQYF. The CDR3, as DNA: TGTGCCAGCAGCCCGAGTAGGCTAGCGGGAGGAGGGGAGACCCAGTACTTC.

The V gene is TRBV4-2, the J gene TRBJ2-3; TRBD2 is a possible D gene (6 bases). Germline-derived CDR1 and CDR2 are LGHNA and YNFKEQ. V dropped 0 bases and J dropped 2 bases, with 15 bases sitting between them. The length of the CDR3 is 17 residues. In nucleotides, the CDR3 is TGTGCCAGCAGCCAAGATCTTGAGGGAGGACTCACAGATACGCAGTATTTT. It codes for CASSQDLEGGLTDTQYF.

The chain has TRBV6-5 and TRBJ2-7, with 10 bases matching TRBD2. Per the germline V gene, CDR1 is MNHEY and CDR2 is SVGAGI. CDR3 length equals 14 residues. V was clipped by 4 bases and J by 4 bases; unmatched bases: 4. The CDR3 sequence: CASSSGTSVYEQYF. The DNA of the CDR3 is TGTGCCAGCAGTTCCGGGACTAGCGTGTACGAGCAGTACTTC.

This clone was recorded once. V and J are TRBV9 and TRBJ2-5; D call uncertain. The CDR3 totals 14 residues. Germline V gene data show CDR1 as SGDLS and CDR2 as YYNGEE. V was shortened by 4 bases and J by 0 bases, with 10 bases between the two germline ends. This CDR3 is CASSLGPDQETQYF. The CDR3, as DNA: TGTGCCAGCAGCCTTGGGCCAGACCAAGAGACCCAGTACTTC.

V is TRBV7-8 and J is TRBJ2-7; possible D gene TRBD1, 5 bases. Trimming stripped 1 base from V and 0 bases from J, with 13 bases between. The CDR3 is 16 amino acids. CDR1 is SGHVS and CDR2 is FQNEAQ in the germline V gene. The CDR3 DNA is TGTGCCAGCAGCTTAGTGTTAGGGGTGGCCTCCTACGAGCAGTACTTC. Protein: CASSLVLGVASYEQYF.

The chain is built from TRBV2 and TRBJ1-6; a weak D match, TRBD1 (6 bases). Germline lookup yields CDR1 SNHLY and CDR2 FYNNEI. Trimming cost V 5 bases and J 6 bases, with 11 bases left between them. This CDR3 has 14 residues. The CDR3 sequence: CASSQGNFNSPLHF. The DNA for the CDR3 is TGTGCCAGCAGTCAGGGGAATTTTAATTCACCCCTCCACTTT.

This sequence joins TRBV28 and TRBJ2-1; tentative D call: TRBD1 (5 bases). The length of the CDR3 is 14 residues. CDR1 is MDHEN, CDR2 SYDVKM, per germline. V was pared by 8 bases and J by 5 bases, with 16 bases between. The CDR3 DNA follows: TGTGCCAGCCGCACCTCGACAGTTAACAATGAGCAGTTCTTC. It codes for CASRTSTVNNEQFF.

Turning to this clone: The junction departs from the called germline gene at one end, perhaps through a read error. V gene TRBV6-1 combines with J gene TRBJ2-5, with D unresolved. CDR3 length: 14 amino acids. Germline V gene lookup returns CDR1 MNHNS and CDR2 SASEGT. Here the CDR3 DNA reads TGTGCCAGCACTGAACCCCCTTTCCACAAGACCCAGTACTTC. Protein: CASTEPPFHKTQYF.

The V and J genes are TRBV15 and TRBJ2-1; 8 bases are a match to TRBD2. The CDR3 is 15 residues long. Germline CDR1 is LNHNV and CDR2 is YYDKDF (reference sequence). Unmatched junction bases numbered 11, after V lost 8 bases and J lost 5 bases. The CDR3 coding sequence is TGTGCCACCCTTGACTCTAGCGGGCCCGACAATGAGCAGTTCTTC. Protein: CATLDSSGPDNEQFF.

CDR3 loop: CASSFFATNEKLFF. CDR3 in DNA: TGCGCCAGCAGCTTCTTTGCAACTAATGAAAAACTGTTTTTT. The V and J genes are TRBV5-1 and TRBJ1-4; D remains unclear. The CDR3 is 14 amino acids. Trimming removed 2 bases from V and 0 bases from J, with 5 bases in between. CDR1 and CDR2 (germline): SGHRS, YFSETQ.

This clone came up once. CDR3 nucleotides: TGTGCCAGCAGCCCAGGGGTATCGGGTGAAGCTTTCTTT. Amino acid sequence: CASSPGVSGEAFF. This rearrangement joins TRBV11-2 to TRBJ1-1, with a tentative D call TRBD1 (6 bases). The CDR3 contains 13 residues. V was cut by 5 bases and J by 7 bases, with 14 bases left in between. Germline CDR1 reads SGHAT; CDR2 reads FQNNGV.

V is TRBV19 and J is TRBJ1-5; D unclear. Germline values: CDR1 LNHDA, CDR2 SQIVND (reference sequence). Trimming cost V 7 bases and J 0 bases, with 13 bases left between them. The CDR3 has 15 residues. The CDR3 sequence is CASTAFGDSNQPQHF. The CDR3 bases are TGTGCCAGTACAGCGTTCGGGGATAGCAATCAGCCCCAGCATTTT.

In its sample, this clone was seen once. The chain has TRBV28 and TRBJ1-6; TRBD1 matches 9 bases. CDR3 length: 19 amino acids. V shed 6 bases, J shed 7 bases, and the junction held 19 bases outside the gene matches. Germline lookup yields CDR1 MDHEN and CDR2 SYDVKM. CDR3 in amino acids: CASRLPGQGFTMGNSPLHF. CDR3 in DNA: TGTGCCAGCAGACTTCCGGGACAGGGTTTTACGATGGGAAATTCACCCCTCCACTTT. Together with reference TRBV28 and TRBJ1-6, the CDR3 gives the full variable domain: DVKVTQSSRYLVKRTGEKVFLECVQDMDHENMFWYRQDPGLGLRLIYFSYDVKMKEKGDIPEGYSVSREKKERFSLILESASTNQTSMYLCASRLPGQGFTMGNSPLHFGNGTRLTVT.

The V call is TRBV5-5, the J call TRBJ1-3; D uncertain. The CDR3 is made up of 13 amino acids. V was clipped by 0 bases and J by 6 bases, with 7 bases between them. Germline V gene sequence: CDR1 SGHKS, CDR2 YYEKEE (reference sequence). The CDR3 reads CASSLAVINTIYF. The CDR3 region has the DNA TGTGCCAGCAGCTTGGCGGTTATAAACACCATATATTTT.

The CDR3 spells CASRTRPNTEAFF. The CDR3 DNA is TGTGCCAGCAGAACGAGGCCTAACACTGAAGCTTTCTTT. The chain employs TRBV28 and TRBJ1-1; D ambiguous. V lost 6 bases, J lost 2 bases, and 10 bases lay in between. Germline assignment: CDR1 MDHEN and CDR2 SYDVKM. This CDR3 has 13 residues. Supplemented by reference TRBV28 and TRBJ1-1, the full variable domain reads DVKVTQSSRYLVKRTGEKVFLECVQDMDHENMFWYRQDPGLGLRLIYFSYDVKMKEKGDIPEGYSVSREKKERFSLILESASTNQTSMYLCASRTRPNTEAFFGQGTRLTVV.

The chain couples TRBV6-1 to TRBJ2-5; tentatively, D is TRBD2 (6 bases). Trimming shortened V by 6 bases and J by 4 bases, and 15 bases separated the two germline ends. The CDR3 is 14 residues long. Germline lookup yields CDR1 MNHNS and CDR2 SASEGT. This chain's CDR3 is CASRWGAGTETQYF. The CDR3 nucleotides read TGTGCCAGCAGGTGGGGCGCGGGGACAGAGACCCAGTACTTC.

The chain carries TRBV10-3 and TRBJ2-7, with 11 bases matching TRBD2. The V segment lost 10 bases and the J segment 0 bases; nucleotides outside the gene matches: 5. Germline assignment: CDR1 ENHRY and CDR2 SYGVKD. This CDR3 has 14 residues. The DNA of the CDR3 is TGTGCCACCCTGCTAGCGGGAGGCTCCTACGAGCAGTACTTC. Its translation: CATLLAGGSYEQYF.

The gene calls are TRBV6-5 and TRBJ1-5, with a tentative D call TRBD1 (6 bases). The CDR3 contains 14 residues. CDR1 and CDR2 (germline): MNHEY, SVGAGI. The V gene lost 2 bases and the J gene lost 7 bases, with 12 bases spanning the gap. For the CDR3, the DNA is TGTGCCAGCAGTTACGGGCAGGGACACCAGCCCCAGCATTTT. Protein product: CASSYGQGHQPQHF.

The chain carries TRBV2 and TRBJ2-3; D is undetermined. There are 15 residues in the CDR3. The V end was cut by 6 bases, the J end by 2 bases, with 15 bases between. The germline V gene has CDR1 SNHLY and CDR2 FYNNEI. The CDR3 is CASSLPLPSTDTQYF. The CDR3 DNA sequence: TGTGCCAGCAGCCTACCGTTGCCGTCCACAGATACGCAGTATTTT.

The chain joins TRBV6-5 to TRBJ2-7; possible D gene TRBD1, 5 bases. The CDR3 loop spans 13 amino acids. Between the trimmed V and J ends, which lost 4 bases and 2 bases, there was a span of 9 bases. Germline V gives CDR1 MNHEY, CDR2 SVGAGI. CDR3 DNA: TGTGCCAGCAGTTCGAAGGGGACCTACGAGCAGTACTTC. Its translation is CASSSKGTYEQYF.

The chain employs TRBV30 and TRBJ2-5, with TRBD1 as a possible D gene (5 bases). The germline V gene has CDR1 GTSNPN and CDR2 SVGIG (reference sequence). The V end lost 0 bases, the J end lost 2 bases, and 7 bases lay between the germline ends. The CDR3 is 13 residues long. The CDR3 sequence is CAWSVAGQETQYF. The CDR3 nucleotides are TGTGCCTGGAGTGTGGCAGGGCAAGAGACCCAGTACTTC.